This is a list of T cell receptor beta chains from one sample in a study of blood T cell repertoires in COVID-19. The method was immunoSEQ multiplex PCR; TCRdb's version includes in-frame clones alone and lacks a portion of them. The repertoire holds 150,000 to 200,000 clones, around 80% seen once, with around 11% in the top ten. The specimen sequenced was peripheral blood. These receptors were taken from an elderly woman with COVID-19, enrolled during active disease. Each CDR3 is given with its conserved first and last residue. Fields, in order: V gene, D gene, J gene, clone size, CDR3 length, CDR3 protein, CDR3 DNA. The D gene is left open where the match is weak. Size is stated for part of the rows, as once, few or many counts, or as a class when the clone is expanded.

TRBV11-3	-	TRBJ2-7	-	14	CASSPDPGAYEQYF	TGTGCCAGCAGCCCCGACCCGGGGGCCTACGAGCAGTACTTC
TRBV5-4	-	TRBJ2-2	-	14	CASTSDRLGGELFF	TGTGCCAGCACTAGTGACCGACTCGGTGGGGAGCTGTTTTTT
TRBV11-2	-	TRBJ2-1	-	14	CASSLGTLYNEQFF	TGTGCCAGCAGCTTGGGCACCCTCTACAATGAGCAGTTCTTC
TRBV5-6	TRBD2	TRBJ2-1	-	17	CASSLYPSGLSYNEQFF	TGTGCCAGCAGCTTGTATCCTAGCGGCCTCTCCTACAATGAGCAGTTCTTC
TRBV2	-	TRBJ1-2	-	15	CASLGQRSSYTFPPF	TGTGCCTCCCTCGGACAACGAAGTAGTTACACCTTCCCGCCCTTC
TRBV9	TRBD2	TRBJ2-3	-	17	CASSVAQGLAGSDTQYF	TGTGCCAGCAGCGTAGCTCAGGGACTAGCGGGATCAGATACGCAGTATTTT
TRBV5-1	TRBD1	TRBJ2-3	-	14	CASSHGQGTDTQYF	TGCGCCAGCAGCCATGGACAGGGCACAGATACGCAGTATTTT
TRBV6-5	TRBD1	TRBJ1-2	-	15	CASSKPGQGNYGYTF	TGTGCCAGCAGTAAACCGGGACAGGGGAACTATGGCTACACCTTC
TRBV2	TRBD1	TRBJ2-6	-	18	CASSVSGTGRSGANVLTF	TGTGCCAGCAGTGTCTCCGGGACAGGGAGATCTGGGGCCAACGTCCTGACTTTC
TRBV7-9	-	TRBJ1-4	-	15	CASSLGGSLNEKLFF	TGTGCCAGCAGCTTAGGCGGCAGCCTTAATGAAAAACTGTTTTTT
TRBV5-4	TRBD1	TRBJ1-1	-	14	CASSPRQGNTEAFF	TGTGCCAGCAGCCCGAGACAGGGGAACACTGAAGCTTTCTTT
TRBV5-1	TRBD1	TRBJ2-3	once	14	CASSPGTVADTQYF	TGCGCCAGCAGCCCCGGGACAGTGGCGGATACGCAGTATTTT
TRBV29-1	-	TRBJ2-5	-	14	CSVEERGLQETQYF	TGCAGCGTTGAAGAGCGGGGGCTTCAAGAGACCCAGTACTTC
TRBV2	-	TRBJ2-7	-	13	CASSEIRGYEQYF	TGTGCCAGCAGTGAAATCCGGGGGTACGAGCAGTACTTC
TRBV15	-	TRBJ2-5	-	18	CATSREPVGTPGRETQYF	TGTGCCACCAGCAGAGAGCCCGTGGGGACTCCGGGACGGGAGACCCAGTACTTC
TRBV27	TRBD2	TRBJ2-5	few	17	CASSLQGGLAGQETQYF	TGTGCCAGCAGTTTACAAGGCGGGCTAGCGGGACAAGAGACCCAGTACTTC
TRBV6-5	-	TRBJ2-3	-	12	CASSLVTDTQYF	TGTGCCAGCAGTTTAGTAACAGATACGCAGTATTTT
TRBV6-5	TRBD2	TRBJ2-1	once	15	CASSYLTGGYNEQFF	TGTGCCAGCAGTTACCTAACGGGAGGGTACAATGAGCAGTTCTTC
TRBV18	-	TRBJ2-3	-	14	CASSPLGHTDTQYF	TGTGCCAGCTCACCACTTGGGCACACAGATACGCAGTATTTT
TRBV28	TRBD2	TRBJ2-3	-	19	CASRDGLAGGLKTTDTQYF	TGTGCCAGCAGGGACGGACTAGCGGGAGGTCTTAAAACCACAGATACGCAGTATTTT
TRBV7-8	TRBD1	TRBJ1-2	few	15	CASSLAGRGVYGYTF	TGTGCCAGCAGCTTAGCCGGCAGGGGGGTCTATGGCTACACCTTC
TRBV7-9	TRBD1	TRBJ2-3	-	16	CASSPRTGPSTDTQYF	TGTGCCAGCAGCCCTCGGACAGGGCCAAGCACAGATACGCAGTATTTT
TRBV19	TRBD1	TRBJ1-2	-	16	CASSHDRTGGIYGYTF	TGTGCCAGTAGTCACGACCGGACAGGGGGCATCTATGGCTACACCTTC
TRBV5-1	TRBD2	TRBJ2-1	-	16	CASSLGLAGPYNEQFF	TGCGCCAGCAGCTTGGGGCTAGCGGGCCCCTACAATGAGCAGTTCTTC
TRBV2	TRBD1	TRBJ1-2	-	14	CASPNRDRAYGYTF	TGTGCCAGCCCCAACCGGGACAGGGCCTATGGCTACACCTTC
TRBV18	TRBD2	TRBJ2-3	-	15	CASSQTSGGGDTQYF	TGTGCCAGCTCGCAGACTAGCGGGGGCGGAGATACGCAGTATTTT
TRBV5-1	-	TRBJ1-2	-	15	CASSQLGGAGYGYTF	TGCGCCAGCAGCCAGTTGGGGGGAGCTGGCTATGGCTACACCTTC
TRBV11-2	-	TRBJ1-6	-	13	CASSLGENSPLHF	TGTGCCAGCAGCTTAGGCGAGAATTCACCCCTCCACTTT
TRBV30	-	TRBJ2-7	-	12	CAWSLGGWEQYF	TGTGCCTGGAGTCTCGGCGGGTGGGAGCAGTACTTC
TRBV15	-	TRBJ2-2	-	14	CATRKGIGTGELFF	TGTGCCACCAGGAAGGGGATTGGAACCGGGGAGCTGTTTTTT
TRBV29-1	-	TRBJ2-7	-	12	CSVEFDRYEQYF	TGCAGCGTTGAATTCGACAGGTACGAGCAGTACTTC
TRBV18	-	TRBJ2-3	-	16	CASSGPGLAITDTQYF	TGTGCCAGCTCAGGTCCGGGACTCGCCATCACAGATACGCAGTATTTT
TRBV5-1	TRBD1	TRBJ2-3	-	15	CASSSTGASTDTQYF	TGCGCCAGCAGCTCGACAGGGGCTAGCACAGATACGCAGTATTTT
TRBV11-2	TRBD1	TRBJ2-1	-	15	CASRATGGLYNEQFF	TGTGCCAGCAGGGCAACAGGGGGGCTCTACAATGAGCAGTTCTTC
TRBV24-1	-	TRBJ2-7	-	15	CATSDFDRTSYEQYF	TGTGCCACCAGTGATTTCGACAGGACCTCCTACGAGCAGTACTTC
TRBV5-1	-	TRBJ1-4	-	15	CASSTGQKHNEKLFF	TGCGCCAGCAGCACCGGACAGAAACATAATGAAAAACTGTTTTTT
TRBV3-1/TRBV3-2	-	TRBJ2-1	-	12	CASSQGHEEQFF	TGTGCCAGCAGCCAGGGACACGAAGAGCAGTTCTTC
TRBV24-1	TRBD1	TRBJ2-1	-	15	CATSVGTGGYNEQFF	TGTGCCACCAGTGTGGGGACAGGGGGATACAATGAGCAGTTCTTC
TRBV12-3/TRBV12-4	-	TRBJ1-2	-	12	CASSSSRNGYTF	TGTGCCAGCAGTTCATCTAGGAATGGCTACACCTTC
TRBV29-1	-	TRBJ2-1	-	11	CSVDRMDEQFF	TGCAGCGTCGACAGGATGGATGAGCAGTTCTTC
TRBV7-9	-	TRBJ2-7	-	14	CASSPQRGPSEQYF	TGTGCCAGCAGCCCCCAAAGGGGCCCTAGCGAGCAGTACTTC
TRBV25-1	-	TRBJ2-2	-	14	CASSDPRGTGELFF	TGTGCCAGCAGTGACCCCCGCGGCACCGGGGAGCTGTTTTTT
TRBV28	TRBD1	TRBJ1-1	-	14	CASRGGQGNTEAFF	TGTGCCAGCAGGGGGGGACAGGGGAACACTGAAGCTTTCTTT
TRBV10-3	-	TRBJ1-2	-	12	CAVLLRGYGYTF	TGTGCCGTCCTCCTCCGGGGGTATGGCTACACCTTC
TRBV5-4	-	TRBJ1-1	-	15	CASSLGGWRNTEAFF	TGTGCCAGCAGCTTGGGAGGGTGGCGGAACACTGAAGCTTTCTTT
TRBV18	TRBD1	TRBJ2-7	-	14	CASSPRDRFYEQYF	TGTGCCAGCTCACCCCGGGACAGATTCTACGAGCAGTACTTC
TRBV6-2/TRBV6-3	-	TRBJ1-5	-	15	CASSGAGVDGQPQHF	TGTGCCAGCAGTGGGGCAGGGGTGGATGGTCAGCCCCAGCATTTT
TRBV7-2	-	TRBJ2-3	-	15	CASSPPLLVADTQYF	TGTGCCAGCAGTCCCCCCCTACTAGTCGCAGATACGCAGTATTTT
TRBV7-9	TRBD1	TRBJ2-7	-	15	CASSLGTVVPYEQYF	TGTGCCAGCAGCCTGGGGACAGTGGTCCCCTACGAGCAGTACTTC
TRBV18	TRBD1	TRBJ1-3	-	15	CASSQTGSSGNTIYF	TGTGCCAGCTCACAGACAGGGAGCTCTGGAAACACCATATATTTT
TRBV28	TRBD1	TRBJ2-7	few	16	CASSSGQGASNYEQYF	TGTGCCAGCAGTTCCGGACAGGGGGCTAGCAACTACGAGCAGTACTTC
TRBV2	TRBD1	TRBJ2-2	-	12	CASRTGSGELFF	TGTGCCAGCAGGACAGGGTCCGGGGAGCTGTTTTTT
TRBV11-2	TRBD1	TRBJ2-7	-	15	CASSRTGQGFDEQYF	TGTGCCAGCAGCAGGACGGGACAGGGGTTCGACGAGCAGTACTTC
TRBV11-3	-	TRBJ1-1	-	14	CASSLNGGNTEAFF	TGTGCCAGCAGCTTAAATGGAGGGAACACTGAAGCTTTCTTT
TRBV4-2	TRBD2	TRBJ2-2	-	19	CASSQDLPGAGVLTGELFF	TGTGCCAGCAGCCAAGATCTCCCTGGGGCGGGGGTTCTCACCGGGGAGCTGTTTTTT
TRBV27	-	TRBJ2-3	-	13	CASSPSPPGTQYF	TGTGCCAGCAGTCCCTCGCCACCGGGTACGCAGTATTTT